Listed here are 17 T cell receptor beta chains from one sample, sequenced in a study of OX40 agonist ivuxolimab in advanced cancers. Repertoires were generated with immunoSEQ multiplex PCR, while TCRdb's copy carries only in-frame clones and drops some. The table shows fewer than 25,000 clones, with roughly 81% occurring only once. The input for sequencing was CD4+ or CD8+ T cells sorted from blood, taken in a trial of the OX40 agonist ivuxolimab. Receptors originate from an adult with an advanced solid tumor such as melanoma, head and neck, liver or kidney cancer.

V gene TRBV27 combines with J gene TRBJ1-1; TRBD1 aligns across 7 bases. Per germline, CDR1 MNHEY and CDR2 SMNVEV (reference sequence). The V gene end was trimmed by 5 bases and the J gene end by 0 bases; junction bases not matched to a gene: 12. The CDR3 covers 17 residues. CDR3 in DNA: TGTGCCAGCAGTCCCGATGGGACAGCTTACGTGAACACTGAAGCTTTCTTT. This gives the protein CASSPDGTAYVNTEAFF.

This chain uses TRBV25-1 with TRBJ1-2, with 8 positions matching TRBD1. The germline CDR1 and CDR2 sequences are MGHDK and SYGVNS. J gave up 4 bases and V 6 bases, and 7 bases lay outside the gene matches. The CDR3 covers 14 residues. Here the CDR3 reads CASSGQGGSYGYTF. In nucleotides, the CDR3 is TGTGCCAGCAGCGGACAGGGTGGTAGCTATGGCTACACCTTC.

The J gene is TRBJ2-7, the V gene TRBV5-6; D is possibly TRBD1 or TRBD2 (6 bases each). V was trimmed by 0 bases and J by 2 bases, leaving 12 bases between them. The CDR3 consists of 15 residues. Looked up from germline, CDR1 is SGHDT and CDR2 is YYEEEE. CDR3 nucleotides: TGTGCCAGCAGCTTGGGCAGGGGAGGCACCTACGAGCAGTACTTC. Protein product: CASSLGRGGTYEQYF. Filled out from reference TRBV5-6 and TRBJ2-7, the complete variable domain reads DAGVTQSPTHLIKTRGQQVTLRCSPKSGHDTVSWYQQALGQGPQFIFQYYEEEERQRGNFPDRFSGHQFPNYSSELNVNALLLGDSALYLCASSLGRGGTYEQYFGPGTRLTVT.

CDR3 amino acids: CAISESDRDEQYF. As DNA, the CDR3 is TGTGCCATCAGTGAGTCTGATCGGGACGAGCAGTACTTC. The chain is built from TRBV10-3 and TRBJ2-7; no definite D call. Germline CDR1 and CDR2: ENHRY and SYGVKD. Trimming took off 0 bases at V and 5 bases at J, with 8 bases between the two ends. The CDR3 loop spans 13 amino acids.

J is TRBJ2-2 and V is TRBV10-3, with D possibly TRBD1 on 6 matching bases. CDR3 length: 14 residues. The V end lost 10 bases, the J end lost 0 bases, and 12 bases lay between the germline ends. The germline V gene encodes CDR1 ENHRY and CDR2 SYGVKD. As DNA, the CDR3 is TGTGCCACCGTGACAGGTCCGAACACCGGGGAGCTGTTTTTT. This sequence encodes CATVTGPNTGELFF.

The V gene is TRBV10-2, the J gene TRBJ1-5; TRBD1 might be the D (6 bases). Trimming took 8 bases from V and 4 from J, leaving 12 bases between them. The CDR3 runs to 13 residues. Per germline, CDR1 WSHSY and CDR2 SAAADI. The CDR3 sequence is CASDGQTNQPQHF. For the CDR3, the DNA is TGCGCCAGCGACGGACAGACAAATCAGCCCCAGCATTTT.

The chain couples TRBV28 to TRBJ2-7; D unresolved. Trimming shortened V by 5 bases and J by 4 bases, and 18 bases separated the two germline ends. The germline CDR1 and CDR2 sequences are MDHEN and SYDVKM. This CDR3 has 15 residues. The CDR3 nucleotides are TGTGCCAGCAGTACCGCCTCCGTAAAGGCTTACGAGCAGTACTTC. Translated, it gives CASSTASVKAYEQYF.

This clone was seen once. The genes are TRBV27 and TRBJ2-1; D is perhaps TRBD2 (6 bases). CDR1 and CDR2 from the germline V gene are MNHEY and SMNVEV (reference sequence). V was trimmed by 6 bases and J by 2 bases, leaving 14 bases between them. The CDR3 contains 15 residues. CDR3 sequence: CASSLGGVPYNEQFF. As DNA, the CDR3 is TGTGCCAGCAGCTTGGGGGGAGTGCCCTACAATGAGCAGTTCTTC.

V usage is TRBV27 and J usage is TRBJ2-2; D remains ambiguous. V lost 0 bases and J lost 4, with 6 bases in between. CDR1 MNHEY and CDR2 SMNVEV come from the germline V gene (reference sequence). The CDR3 contains 14 residues. The CDR3 is CASSLSLSTGELFF. The CDR3 nucleotides read TGTGCCAGCAGTTTATCGTTGAGCACCGGGGAGCTGTTTTTT.

The chain couples TRBV6-1 to TRBJ2-7, with 13 bases aligning to TRBD2. The CDR3 consists of 15 residues. Germline V gene lookup returns CDR1 MNHNS and CDR2 SASEGT. V was pared by 6 bases and J by 5 bases, with 7 bases of the junction left unmatched. The CDR3 protein is CASRDTSGRAHEQYF. CDR3 sequence (DNA): TGTGCCAGCAGGGATACTAGCGGGAGGGCCCACGAGCAGTACTTC.

This clone was seen a few times. The V and J genes are TRBV11-3 and TRBJ1-2; a weak D match, TRBD1 (5 bases). Germline CDR1 reads SGHNT; CDR2 reads YENEEA. This CDR3 contains 16 residues. V lost 0 bases and J 6 bases, leaving 17 bases between the germline ends. The CDR3 here is CASSLDPIRVRNGYTF. CDR3 coding DNA: TGTGCCAGCAGCTTAGATCCGATCAGGGTGAGGAATGGCTACACCTTC.

This clone was detected only once. The chain carries TRBV7-9 and TRBJ2-1, with TRBD2 matching over 8 bases. This CDR3 comprises 15 residues. The germline CDR1 and CDR2 sequences are SEHNR and FQNEAQ (reference sequence). V was pared by 6 bases and J by 6 bases, with 10 bases of the junction left unmatched. CDR3 sequence (DNA): TGTGCCAGCAGTCATGCCCGGGGGGGAGGCAATGAGCAGTTCTTC. Translated, it gives CASSHARGGGNEQFF.

V usage is TRBV5-6 and J usage is TRBJ2-1, with 11 bases fitting TRBD2. This CDR3 contains 15 residues. V gave up 4 bases and J gave up 4 bases; unmatched junction bases: 4. Germline lookup yields CDR1 SGHDT and CDR2 YYEEEE. Written as DNA, the CDR3 is TGTGCCAGCAGCGTGGGACTAGCGGTTTACAATGAGCAGTTCTTC. Its translation is CASSVGLAVYNEQFF.

The chain links TRBV27 to TRBJ1-1; D uncertain. The length of the CDR3 is 11 residues. The germline gives CDR1 MNHEY, CDR2 SMNVEV (reference sequence). Trimming shortened V by 7 bases and J by 8 bases, and 11 bases separated the two germline ends. The DNA for the CDR3 is TGTGCCAGCACCTTTGCCGACGAAGCTTTCTTT. It encodes CASTFADEAFF.

The chain is built from TRBV7-8 and TRBJ2-1; 14 nucleotides agree with TRBD2. The CDR3 has 15 amino acids. CDR1 is SGHVS and CDR2 is FQNEAQ in the germline V gene. J lost 6 bases, V lost 5 bases, and 3 bases had no gene match. CDR3 nucleotide sequence: TGTGCCAGCAGCCCAGGACTAGCGGGAGGCAATGAGCAGTTCTTC. This gives the protein CASSPGLAGGNEQFF.

The chain links TRBV7-8 to TRBJ2-1; D is unclear. The CDR3 loop spans 14 amino acids. Germline loops: CDR1 SGHVS, CDR2 FQNEAQ. With 7 bases removed from V and 5 bases from J, the gap between germline ends came to 15 bases. CDR3 DNA sequence: TGTGCCAGCACCATAGGCGTCAGGAACAATGAGCAGTTCTTC. Amino acids: CASTIGVRNNEQFF.

V is TRBV28 and J is TRBJ2-1; possibly TRBD1 or TRBD2 for D (6 bases each). With 1 base removed from V and 5 bases from J, the gap between germline ends came to 9 bases. This CDR3 spans 14 amino acids. Germline CDR1 and CDR2: MDHEN and SYDVKM. The CDR3 sequence: CASSLFRGHNEQFF. The CDR3 DNA is TGTGCCAGCAGTTTATTTCGGGGGCACAATGAGCAGTTCTTC.